The rows below give T cell receptor beta chains drawn from one sample of a study of blood T cell repertoires in COVID-19. The repertoire was sequenced with immunoSEQ multiplex PCR; TCRdb's copy has only in-frame clones and lacks some. Of roughly 300,000 clones detected, 85% appear once; the ten largest clones hold 10% to 15%. The sample taken for sequencing was peripheral blood. The receptors were sampled from a human donor in a cohort sampled during active COVID-19. Each CDR3 is given with its conserved first and last residue. Each record gives: D gene, J gene, V gene, clone size, CDR3 protein, CDR3 DNA. A D gene is named only where the DNA matches it firmly. Not every row has a clone size; where given, it reads once, few, many or a size class.

>TRBD1|TRBJ2-7|TRBV27|NA
CASSSGTVYEQYF
TGTGCCAGCAGTTCAGGGACAGTCTACGAGCAGTACTTC
>NA|TRBJ2-7|TRBV7-9|once
CASSLEDNYEQYF
TGTGCCAGCAGCTTAGAGGACAACTACGAGCAGTACTTC
>NA|TRBJ2-1|TRBV4-3|NA
CASSQPSGAADNEQFF
TGCGCCAGCAGCCAACCCTCCGGTGCGGCGGACAATGAGCAGTTCTTC
>TRBD1|TRBJ2-7|TRBV5-1|NA
CASSVQGATLGEQYF
TGCGCCAGCAGCGTGCAGGGGGCTACCCTCGGCGAGCAGTACTTC
>NA|TRBJ1-5|TRBV6-5|once
CASSLQGLQPQHF
TGTGCCAGCAGCCTACAGGGCTTGCAGCCCCAGCATTTT
>NA|TRBJ2-5|TRBV27|NA
CASSWTAQETQYF
TGTGCCAGCAGTTGGACAGCCCAAGAGACCCAGTACTTC
>TRBD2|TRBJ2-3|TRBV7-2|NA
CASSSQPGLVSDTQYF
TGTGCCAGCAGCTCCCAGCCGGGACTAGTCTCAGATACGCAGTATTTT
>NA|TRBJ2-2|TRBV5-8|NA
CASSMGLQTGELFF
TGTGCCAGCAGCATGGGACTTCAGACCGGGGAGCTGTTTTTT
>NA|TRBJ1-1|TRBV18|NA
CASSPSQRNTEAFF
TGTGCCAGCTCACCCTCCCAGCGGAACACTGAAGCTTTCTTT
>NA|TRBJ2-1|TRBV5-4|NA
CASRQGGRNNEQFF
TGTGCCAGCAGGCAGGGGGGAAGAAACAATGAGCAGTTCTTC
>NA|TRBJ2-7|TRBV7-9|NA
CASGVWQGYEQYF
TGTGCCAGCGGTGTTTGGCAGGGATACGAGCAGTACTTC
>TRBD2|TRBJ2-5|TRBV7-2|NA
CASSLAPGIAGGPGTQYF
TGTGCCAGCAGCTTAGCCCCGGGGATAGCGGGAGGGCCAGGGACCCAGTACTTC
>NA|TRBJ2-5|TRBV24-1|NA
CATSDFGRDTQETQYF
TGTGCCACCAGTGATTTTGGGCGGGATACACAAGAGACCCAGTACTTC
>NA|TRBJ2-3|TRBV9|NA
CASSDSPTGILGNTQYF
TGTGCCAGCAGCGATAGCCCAACAGGGATTTTGGGAAATACGCAGTATTTT
>NA|TRBJ2-3|TRBV28|NA
CASFRAGLTDTQYF
TGTGCCAGCTTCCGTGCAGGGCTCACAGATACGCAGTATTTT
>NA|TRBJ1-6|TRBV9|NA
CASSVEDTNSPLHF
TGTGCCAGCAGCGTTGAGGACACCAATTCACCCCTCCACTTT
>NA|TRBJ1-2|TRBV20-1|NA
CSASRYRTYGYTF
TGCAGTGCTAGTCGTTACAGGACCTATGGCTACACCTTC
>NA|TRBJ2-1|TRBV2|NA
CASKREISYNEQFF
TGTGCCAGCAAACGGGAGATCTCGTACAATGAGCAGTTCTTC